This record concerns one T cell receptor beta chain sequence. Using immunoSEQ multiplex PCR, the repertoire was profiled, and TCRdb retains in-frame clones only, with some absent. The top ten hold approximately 35% of the sample, which has roughly 660,000 clones, less than 95% seen once. The data originate from a study of shared clonotypes between healthy human individuals. Germline values: CDR1 MNHEY, CDR2 SMNVEV (reference sequence). CDR3 length: 14 residues. Trimming took 6 bases from V and 0 from J, leaving 12 bases between them. The source material was memory CD8+ T cells from PBMCs. Subset indicated: CD45RO+ cells pooled with CCR7-negative TemRA cells. The sequence derives from a man aged 18 to 35 in good health. Some clones in this sample may be carry-over from other donors' samples. The chain combines TRBV27 with TRBJ2-7; D perhaps matches TRBD1 (6 bases). CDR3 nucleotides: TGTGCCAGCAGGGGTCGACAGGCCTCCTACGAGCAGTACTTC. Translated, it gives CASRGRQASYEQYF.